This T cell receptor beta chain is drawn from a study of cytomegalovirus exposure and HLA in healthy donors (dated 2017 in TCRdb). Regarding the complete study: In an earlier analysis of 550 to 750 of the donors, 276 Gb of sequence data and some 100 million unique TCR beta sequences from about 180 million T cells were reported. Around 330 gigabases of sequencing data and approximately 91 million unique TCR sequences made up an early release that covered approximately 620 HLA-typed donors. The genetic ancestry cluster associated with self-reported Caucasian donors included about four fifths of the roughly 410 genotyped donors. The study was designed to test whether signatures of past pathogen exposure could be identified by cataloging public T cell receptors. The study used immunosequencing to profile the T cell repertoires of around 600 subjects and linked those repertoires to cytomegalovirus serostatus. A separate validation cohort of some 130 different subjects was used in addition to the 666-subject first cohort. To predict cytomegalovirus infection status, the study combined high-throughput TCR immunosequencing, statistical association of individual TCRs with disease status, and machine learning. A later analysis re-analyzed previously published TCR beta repertoires from 666 donors and added high-resolution HLA genotyping to study TCR occurrence patterns. Rather than drawing on any new phenotypic data, the later analysis identified candidate immune exposures from TCR beta sequences and the way those sequences occurred across donors. An earlier analysis of 587 of the donors applied high-throughput TCR beta sequencing to assess whether each TCR beta V gene segment acted as functional or pseudogenic. Donor age, sex, ethnicity and CMV serostatus were compiled together with the repertoire data. A later genetic analysis used genome-wide SNP genotypes for about 65% of the 666 donors, treating that subset as a discovery cohort. All discovery cohort repertoires had been generated on a single sequencing platform. Both class I and class II loci were covered by HLA typing, at four-digit resolution. Typing coverage differed by locus: A, B, C, DRB1 and DQB1 were typed in about 620-630 donors, DQA1 in 500 to 550, DPA1 in over 600, and DPB1 in approximately 450. Because of strong linkage in the cohort, five DR-DQ haplotypes were treated as single units for association and clustering. Among roughly 400 genotyped donors of the cohort, an average of roughly 240,000 unique TCR beta nucleotide sequences were sequenced per donor, around 20% of them non-productive. Study-wide findings and limitations: In an earlier analysis of around 600 of the donors, most TCR beta V segments appeared in productive rearrangements about 87% or about 30% of the time, broadly matching IMGT annotations. When HLA alleles, especially DR and DQ, strongly co-occurred, TCR associations were difficult to assign to individual alleles. Immune exposure information for the cohort was limited to CMV serostatus. Most TCR sequences were observed very rarely across donors, whereas some public TCRs were present in many individuals. In a later analysis, HLA-associated TCR beta chains were found to be more clonally expanded and to have lower generation probabilities than equally common non-associated chains. In a later analysis, most CMV-associated TCR beta chains were found to appear HLA-restricted, with HLA associations seemingly driven largely by CMV exposure. The 87-base-pair reads could not distinguish some IMGT-functional V segments, including TRBV6-2 and TRBV6-3, so those segments were excluded. The earlier analysis of about 600 of the donors excluded some 15 rarely observed V segments, including chromosome 9 orphons, because counts were too low. The cohort was sequenced for TCR beta chains only, and without alpha or paired-chain data the features that could be detected were limited. Compared with the roughly 670-donor mean, donors in an Asian-associated ancestry cluster had fewer N-insertions in productive TCRs, according to a later genetic analysis. A further reported finding was that TCR beta sequences accurately predicted the HLA-A and HLA-B alleles for most subjects in the first cohort. Roughly uniform sequencing depth across donors was assumed in presence/absence analyses, although this assumption may not hold. Correlated functional status among segregating V segments might be attributable to linkage disequilibrium, but an unknown experimental factor could not be ruled out. In vitro tests confirmed that a few of the cytomegalovirus-associated TCR beta chains recognize cytomegalovirus antigens. The authors suggested that the approach could potentially be extended to other disease states and immunological phenotypes. In a later analysis, TCR association rates were found to vary across HLA loci, with the most associated TCRs seen for DRB1 alleles and the fewest for HLA-C alleles. The study gave a list of 150 to 200 TCR beta chains associated with cytomegalovirus. A later genetic analysis associated a missense DCLRE1C variant with V-gene and J-gene trimming of TCR beta chains, and an independent cohort replicated the association. A group of highly shared sequence variants was considered likely to be a technical artifact of the sequencing pipeline. In a later analysis, several top co-occurrence clusters were reported to appear linked to parvovirus B19, influenza, CMV and Epstein-Barr virus. Because HLA typing was unavailable for some donors at each locus, only the typed subset was used in association tests. In both the original and validation cohorts, the classifier was reported to diagnose cytomegalovirus status with high specificity and sensitivity. Specific HLA alleles were associated with roughly 17,000 TCR beta sequences at a false discovery rate of 0.05 in a later analysis.

The CDR3 contains 16 residues, cysteine and phenylalanine counted. This entry keeps only the CDR3 DNA: 48 bases, framed from base 1. CDR1 and CDR2, looked up from the germline V gene, are SNHLY and FYNNEI. The junction shows trimming of 2 bases on V and 0 bases on J, plus 10 bases between the germline ends. The method behind the library was the immunoSEQ multiplex PCR assay. The multiplex PCR relied on a mix of 60 forward primers for TCR Vbeta segments and 13 reverse primers for TCR Jbeta segments. A multiplex PCR assay on genomic DNA amplified the CDR3 region of rearranged TCR beta genes. The amplified TCR beta libraries were sequenced on the Illumina HiSeq System as 87-base-pair reads. On the study's bioinformatics: A later analysis tallied around 80 million unique TCR beta chains across the 640 or so repertoires, and roughly 11 million of those chains were shared by two or more donors. To remove PCR and sequencing errors, raw reads were error-corrected and collapsed into unique sequences using a nearest-neighbor algorithm that merged closely related sequences. Alignment of CDR3 sequences to IMGT reference sequences was used to assign V, D and J gene segments. For a sequence to be retained, a match of at least six nucleotides was required to both a V gene segment and a J gene segment. Rearrangements were called productive when the CDR3 lacked stop codons and stayed in frame with V and J; all others were non-productive. Following IMGT convention, CDR3 was defined as the stretch from the second conserved V-encoded cysteine up to the conserved J-encoded phenylalanine. In an earlier analysis of 550 to 650 of the donors, sequences lacking an unambiguous match to a single V gene segment were excluded. In an earlier analysis of several hundred of the donors, V segments were called functional above 56.7% productive rearrangements and were called segregating when the between-donor standard deviation exceeded 5%. To diagnose cytomegalovirus status from the catalog of TCR beta chain sequences, a statistical classification framework was built. V and J gene assignment, in a later analysis, came from comparing TCR nucleotide sequences with IMGT/GENE-DB human TR gene sequences. A later analysis assigned CDR3 sequences and most-parsimonious VDJ recombination scenarios with the TCRdist pipeline. A later analysis defined each TCR beta chain by its CDR3 amino acid sequence plus V-gene family, and excluded reads lacking a unique V-gene family. In a later analysis, 450 to 600 highly shared, low-generation-probability nucleotide sequences were removed to address suspected cross-contamination and a sequencing artifact. A later analysis calculated a clonal expansion index for each public chain from normalized within-repertoire ranks of inferred template counts. Generation probabilities in a later analysis came from a VDJ recombination model fitted to out-of-frame rearrangements, and those results were checked against IGoR. Hypergeometric tests were used in a later analysis to score TCR-TCR, TCR-HLA and TCR-CMV co-occurrence, with a repertoire-size bias correction applied to the TCR pairs. To estimate false discovery rates, a later analysis permuted the HLA or CMV assignments 20 times. In a later analysis, co-occurring TCRs were grouped using DBSCAN, and TCRdist sequence similarity was added for clustering within HLA-allele-positive subsets. Co-occurrence clustering excluded repertoires with fewer than 30,000 or more than 120,000 public chains, plus five with anomalous nucleotide sharing. TCRdb provides this immuneACCESS table in a form limited to in-frame rearrangements. Some clones are lacking; in checked studies, under half of them reflect an unresolved V gene, and why the rest are absent is not known. V and J calls and clone size come straight from that table; D and trimming were deduced from the DNA. The sample includes around 55,000 clones, with approximately 80% observed a single time. The ten largest clonotypes hold approximately 2.4% of the sample.

Worth noting for this clone: The antigen this receptor binds is unknown. Nothing much larger sits one base from this clone, and base qualities are not available.

In total, fewer than 750 healthy bone marrow donors made up the cohort. Cohort members were all nominally healthy when sampled, although unrecorded immune exposures were likely present. The donor tested CMV seronegative and was one of the 352 seronegative cohort members. A peripheral blood sample was provided by each donor, and peripheral blood mononuclear cells were used for TCR beta sequencing. The Qiagen DNeasy Blood Extraction Kit was used to extract genomic DNA from the blood cell samples. Sequencing used PBMCs. This TCR was sampled from a female donor in good health and CMV-seronegative. The chain couples TRBV2 to TRBJ2-2; no D gene is confidently identified. The nucleotide sequence reads as follows: TGTGCCAGCAGTGAATTTGCAGGAACGAACACCGGGGAGCTGTTTTTT. Protein translation: CASSEFAGTNTGELFF. When the CDR3 is completed using the reference TRBV2 and TRBJ2-2 genes on either side, the full variable domain is EPEVTQTPSHQVTQMGQEVILRCVPISNHLYFYWYRQILGQKVEFLVSFYNNEISEKSEIFDDQFSVERPDGSNFTLKIRSTKLEDSAMYFCASSEFAGTNTGELFFGEGSRLTVL.